Below, 5 T cell receptor beta chains from the same sample are listed, as sequenced in a study of blood T cell repertoires in COVID-19. TCRdb's table, derived via immunoSEQ multiplex PCR, lists solely in-frame clones and lacks some. Of 80,000 to 100,000 clones in the sample, roughly 80% were seen once. The specimen sequenced was peripheral blood. Every receptor here comes from a man between 70 and 80 years old with active or convalescent COVID-19.

This chain joins TRBV7-2 and TRBJ1-2, with TRBD1 matching over 7 bases. The length of the CDR3 is 18 residues. CDR1 and CDR2 from the germline V gene are SGHTA and FQGNSA. Trimming cost V 5 bases and J 4 bases; bases outside gene matches: 19. The CDR3 reads CASSPTLGSGGTTYGYTF. Written as DNA, the CDR3 is TGTGCCAGCAGCCCAACACTCGGGTCAGGGGGTACTACCTATGGCTACACCTTC.

This clone appeared once. The chain links TRBV2 to TRBJ2-5; 13 positions agree with TRBD2. This CDR3 comprises 18 residues. Per germline, CDR1 SNHLY and CDR2 FYNNEI. After removal of 3 bases from V and 0 bases from J, the junction contained 7 bases not matched to a gene. CDR3 in DNA: TGTGCCAGCAGTGACAGGATAGGGACTAGCGGGGACCAAGAGACCCAGTACTTC. Translation: CASSDRIGTSGDQETQYF.

The V and J genes are TRBV7-2 and TRBJ2-7, with a weak D call TRBD2 (6 bases). The germline V and J ends were trimmed by 5 bases and 2 bases, with 10 bases remaining between them. There are 13 residues in the CDR3. Germline V gene sequence: CDR1 SGHTA, CDR2 FQGNSA. The CDR3 here is CASSPPGAYEQYF. The CDR3 DNA reads TGTGCCAGCAGCCCCCCGGGGGCCTACGAGCAGTACTTC.

J is TRBJ1-5 and V is TRBV7-8; 9 bases match TRBD1. In germline, CDR1 is SGHVS, CDR2 FQNEAQ. The ends lost 4 bases at V and 0 bases at J; junction bases unmatched: 7. There are 17 residues in the CDR3. CDR3 coding DNA: TGTGCCAGCAGCTCAGGGACAGGGACGAATAGCAATCAGCCCCAGCATTTT. This translates into CASSSGTGTNSNQPQHF.

V and J are TRBV18 and TRBJ1-2; D uncertain. Trimming took 3 bases from V and 6 from J, leaving 11 bases between them. This CDR3 has 13 amino acids. Germline V gene data show CDR1 as KGHSH and CDR2 as LQKENI. CDR3 bases: TGTGCCAGCTCACCCTACATCGAGGATGGCTACACCTTC. Encoded protein: CASSPYIEDGYTF.